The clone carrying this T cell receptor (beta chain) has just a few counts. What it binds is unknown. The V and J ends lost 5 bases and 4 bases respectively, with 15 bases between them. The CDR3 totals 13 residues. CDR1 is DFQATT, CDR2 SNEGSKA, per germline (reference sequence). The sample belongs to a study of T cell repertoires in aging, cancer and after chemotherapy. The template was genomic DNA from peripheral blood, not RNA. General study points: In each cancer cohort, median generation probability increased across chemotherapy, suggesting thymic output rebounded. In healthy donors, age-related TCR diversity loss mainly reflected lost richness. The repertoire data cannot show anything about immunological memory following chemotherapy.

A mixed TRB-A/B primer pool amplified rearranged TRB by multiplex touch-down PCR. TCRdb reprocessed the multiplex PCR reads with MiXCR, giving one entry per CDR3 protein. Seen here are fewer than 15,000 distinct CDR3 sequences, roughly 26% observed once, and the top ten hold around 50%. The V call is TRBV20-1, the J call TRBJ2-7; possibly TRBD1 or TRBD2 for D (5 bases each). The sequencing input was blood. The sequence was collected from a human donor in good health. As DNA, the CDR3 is TGCAGTGCTTCCGGGACCCTCAGGTACGAGCAGTACTTC. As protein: CSASGTLRYEQYF.